The 15 T cell receptor beta chains in this list originate from one sample, sequenced in a study of regulatory T cells. Study observations and caveats: In CD3G-deficient patients, conventional CD4+ T cells were enriched for hydrophobic CDR3 residues at positions 6 and 7.

The PCR used 52 TRBV and 13 TRBJ primers. Method: immunoSEQ multiplex PCR; TCRdb's copy keeps in-frame clones and lacks some. The table records 25,000 to 30,000 clones, about nine tenths of them present only once. For these TCRs, the target antigens are not known. What was sequenced was conventional CD4+ T cells sorted from blood. The receptors were sampled from a person under 35 with CD3G deficiency.

The CDR3 nucleotides read TGCGCCAGCAGCTTGGGGGGGACAGCTACCGGGGAGCTGTTTTTT. Protein: CASSLGGTATGELFF. The gene calls are TRBV5-1 and TRBJ2-2; 7 bases are shared with TRBD1. The V segment lost 0 bases and the J segment 5 bases; nucleotides outside the gene matches: 4. CDR1 is SGHRS and CDR2 is YFSETQ in the germline V gene. This CDR3 region has 15 residues.

This clone was counted once. The chain joins TRBV7-2 to TRBJ2-7; 7 nucleotides match TRBD1. The CDR3 has 15 residues. Per the germline V gene, CDR1 is SGHTA and CDR2 is FQGNSA. The trim removed 4 bases at V and 4 bases at J, leaving 10 bases unmatched. CDR3 in DNA: TGTGCCAGCAGCTACGACCGGGACAGCAGATACGAGCAGTACTTC. Translating it yields CASSYDRDSRYEQYF. The full variable domain, rest sourced from reference TRBV7-2 and TRBJ2-7, is GAGVSQSPSNKVTEKGKDVELRCDPISGHTALYWYRQSLGQGLEFLIYFQGNSAPDKSGLPSDRFSAERTGGSVSTLTIQRTQQEDSAVYLCASSYDRDSRYEQYFGPGTRLTVT.

The chain combines TRBV9 with TRBJ2-3; D is possibly TRBD1 (5 bases). CDR1 is SGDLS, CDR2 YYNGEE, per germline. Trimming cost V 3 bases and J 6 bases, with 23 bases left between them. This CDR3 spans 17 amino acids. The CDR3 reads CASSDDLQASGVDTQYF. DNA of the CDR3: TGTGCCAGCAGCGACGACCTACAGGCTTCTGGAGTGGATACGCAGTATTTT.

V usage is TRBV5-1 and J usage is TRBJ1-1; tentatively, D is TRBD1 (5 bases). Germline V CDR1 and CDR2: SGHRS, YFSETQ. With 0 bases removed from V and 3 bases from J, the gap between germline ends came to 12 bases. The CDR3 contains 15 residues. The CDR3 DNA sequence: TGCGCCAGCAGCTTGGACCTCTTAGGGGACACTGAAGCTTTCTTT. Its translation: CASSLDLLGDTEAFF.

The V call is TRBV30, the J call TRBJ1-4; D unclear. From germline, CDR1 is GTSNPN and CDR2 SVGIG (reference sequence). V was shortened by 3 bases and J by 0 bases, with 14 bases between the two germline ends. The CDR3 loop spans 16 amino acids. As DNA, the CDR3 is TGTGCCTGGAGGCCCCCCTTCCGGGCAACTAATGAAAAACTGTTTTTT. Translated, it gives CAWRPPFRATNEKLFF.

The CDR3 DNA reads as TGCGCCAGCAGCTTGGGCCCAGCGGTCTACGAGCAGTACGTC. Amino acids: CASSLGPAVYEQYV. This chain connects TRBV5-1 to TRBJ2-7; D is perhaps TRBD2 (5 bases). CDR3 length equals 14 residues. V lost 0 bases and J 3 bases, leaving 10 bases between the germline ends. Germline CDR1 is SGHRS and CDR2 is YFSETQ.

This CDR3 is CASSLCYRTGCNQPQHF. CDR3 in DNA: TGTGCCAGCAGTTTATGTTATCGGACAGGGTGCAATCAGCCCCAGCATTTT. The rearrangement joins TRBV28 to TRBJ1-5, with 8 positions matching TRBD1. CDR3 length equals 17 residues. Germline V CDR1 and CDR2: MDHEN, SYDVKM. V was pared by 0 bases and J by 2 bases, with 6 bases of the junction left unmatched.

In DNA form, the CDR3 reads TGTGCCAGCAGAAGGGGGACAGGAGGGACTAATGAAAAACTGTTTTTT. This sequence encodes CASRRGTGGTNEKLFF. V usage is TRBV6-6 and J usage is TRBJ1-4; 8 nucleotides match TRBD1. This CDR3 spans 16 amino acids. Germline lookup yields CDR1 MNHNY and CDR2 SVGAGI (reference sequence). J lost 2 bases, V lost 6 bases, and 8 bases had no gene match.

This chain joins TRBV10-3 and TRBJ2-1, with 9 positions matching TRBD2. This CDR3 comprises 11 residues. CDR1 is ENHRY and CDR2 is SYGVKD in the germline V gene. Trimming at V came to 10 bases and at J to 8 bases, leaving 3 bases not matched to a gene. DNA for the CDR3: TGTGCCACAGCGGGAGGAGATGAGCAGTTCTTC. It translates to CATAGGDEQFF.

This sequence joins TRBV11-2 and TRBJ2-3; D possibly corresponds to TRBD2 (7 bases). This CDR3 has 15 amino acids. Germline V gene sequence: CDR1 SGHAT, CDR2 FQNNGV. V lost 0 bases to trimming and J lost 7 bases, with 14 bases between them. DNA for the CDR3: TGTGCCAGCAGCTTAGATGTCGGGGGGCGGCATACGCAGTATTTT. Residues: CASSLDVGGRHTQYF.

The rearrangement uses TRBV6-1 and TRBJ2-7; the D gene is possibly TRBD1 (5 bases). Germline CDR1 MNHNS, CDR2 SASEGT. The CDR3 has 13 residues. V lost 9 bases, J lost 4 bases, and 16 bases lay in between. The DNA for the CDR3 is TGTGCCAGTGGCCACTTTAGGGGATACGAGCAGTACTTC. Residues: CASGHFRGYEQYF.

V usage is TRBV30 and J usage is TRBJ2-7; no clear D gene. The CDR3 covers 13 residues. V shed 2 bases and J shed 3 bases, with 11 bases lying between them. Germline V gives CDR1 GTSNPN, CDR2 SVGIG (reference sequence). The chain's CDR3 is CAWSRDRNYEQYF. In DNA form, the CDR3 reads TGTGCCTGGAGTAGGGATCGAAACTACGAGCAGTACTTC.

The V and J genes are TRBV7-9 and TRBJ1-2; 8 positions agree with TRBD1. Germline lookup yields CDR1 SEHNR and CDR2 FQNEAQ (reference sequence). The CDR3 length is 13 residues. The V segment lost 5 bases and the J segment 8 bases; nucleotides outside the gene matches: 7. The CDR3 nucleotides read TGTGCCAGCAGCCTGGACAGGGTGGGAGGCTACACCTTC. Translating it yields CASSLDRVGGYTF.

The chain is built from TRBV18 and TRBJ2-2, with D possibly TRBD2 on 6 matching bases. The CDR3 totals 16 residues. The germline V and J ends were trimmed by 4 bases and 0 bases, with 12 bases remaining between them. The germline V gene encodes CDR1 KGHSH and CDR2 LQKENI. CDR3 sequence (DNA): TGTGCCAGCTCACGCGGGACGAGTGCGAACACCGGGGAGCTGTTTTTT. Translating gives CASSRGTSANTGELFF.

This chain connects TRBV5-1 to TRBJ2-1; D unresolved. V shed 0 bases and J shed 6 bases, with 7 bases lying between them. The CDR3 covers 13 residues. Germline assignment: CDR1 SGHRS and CDR2 YFSETQ. CDR3: CASSLGNSNEQFF. In DNA form, the CDR3 reads TGCGCCAGCAGCTTGGGGAACAGCAATGAGCAGTTCTTC.